This TCR beta chain derives from a study of shared clonotypes between healthy human individuals (dated by TCRdb to about 2020). Regarding the complete study: The cohort comprised a couple of women and a few men aged 18 to 49 years. Per donor, three plates each were used for CD4 naive and CD4 memory, two for CD8 naive, and one for CD8 memory. Different laboratories and diverse techniques were used to prepare libraries and sequence TCR repertoires, to increase sequencing depth and limit assay-specific biases. To estimate repertoire size and how much clonotypes are shared between individuals, the study performed deep sequencing of blood TCR repertoires from a handful of healthy adults. Between about 0.94 and 10 billion PBMCs per donor were obtained by leukapheresis.

There are 14 amino acids in the CDR3, from cysteine to phenylalanine inclusive. Here the CDR3 DNA is all that survives: 42 bases in frame from base 1. Clipping removes 10 bases from V and 7 bases from J, with 7 as the unmatched junction base count. The CDR1 and CDR2 encoded by the germline V gene (reference sequence) are LNHDA and SQIVND. Broader findings and caveats from the paper: Pairwise subsampling led to the expectation that sequencing depth would affect the degree of clonotype sharing among donors. Rarefaction of sorted-subset datasets indicated incomplete sequencing despite the large sequencing depth. Sharing across four donors was observed for approximately 4.6% of naive CD4, about 3.2% of naive CD8, roughly 2.3% of memory CD4, and around 0.44% of memory CD8 clonotypes. Compared with non-shared clonotypes, the clonotypes found in all four sorted-subset donors had higher generation probabilities. Sampling was restricted to blood, and TCR repertoires in tissue are likely to differ from TCR repertoires in blood. The genetic and exposure-history diversity represented was limited by the small number of donors. Naive subsets generally had larger estimated clonotype richness than memory subsets.

Using the deep immunoSEQ assay, TCR CDR3 regions were amplified from genomic DNA by multiplex PCR. For each cell subset, the extracted genomic DNA was distributed evenly across all wells of several immunoSEQ 96-well plates, and each plate served as one replicate. For sorted subsets, about 200 ng genomic DNA, equal to about 30,000 T cell genomes, was loaded into each replicate PCR. Purified libraries were measured with a Qubit 3.0 fluorometer, size-checked on a Bioanalyzer 2100, and measured again with the KAPA Library Quantification kit. Every immunoSEQ 96-well plate was sequenced on a dedicated single-read 150-cycle Illumina NextSeq 550 flow cell. The authors processed their data as follows. Because the immunoSEQ output held only junctional sequences and lacked quality scores, the filtering could not match the filtering applied to full-length reads. Sequences were annotated with PyIR, a Python wrapper for IgBLAST v1.9, and V/J genes and CDR3 were assigned using IMGT germline references. Any read was removed if the V/J assignment was weak (E-value above 1e-6), the CDR3 was missing, or the read contained stop codons, out-of-frame junctions, or ambiguous translated residues. V3J clonotypes were defined as sequences sharing an identical inferred V gene, J gene, and CDR3 amino acid sequence. Percentage overlap between repertoires was calculated by dividing the number of shared unique clonotypes by the size of the smaller repertoire. Three approaches were used to assess repertoire richness: RTK rarefaction, the Chao1 estimator, and Recon v2.1 estimates of unobserved clonotypes. Generation probabilities for all TCRbeta clonotypes obtained by the gDNA method from a handful of donors were computed using OLGA. The clones in this table, taken by TCRdb from immuneACCESS, are in-frame only. Not every clone is retained; where verified, under half of the shortfall comes from an unresolved V gene, and the cause of the rest is unknown. The V and J calls and clone size were taken over from that table, and D and trimming were inferred from the DNA. The sample yields under 2,000,000 clones; less than 95% were counted once. The ten largest clones add up to 1% to 1.5% of the sample.

CD8 naive samples were CD45RO-negative cells positively selected for CCR7, giving a CD45RA+CCR7+ population that excluded TemRA cells. Donors were healthy HIV-negative adults with no recently reported acute infections or vaccinations. Only Caucasian adults living in Nashville, Tennessee, USA were represented among the donors. Blood was obtained by leukapheresis, after which PBMCs were separated by Ficoll-Histopaque density gradient centrifugation and cryopreserved in liquid nitrogen vapor phase. Analytical flow cytometry was used to check the purity and quantity of each magnetically sorted T cell population. Each sorted fraction had its genomic DNA isolated and then quantified by UV absorbance on a Nanodrop 2000c. As for this clone: The target of this receptor is not known. No much larger clonotype is one base removed from it; base qualities were not supplied.

The TCR sequence derives from a man younger than 30 in good health. The sequence joins TRBV19 to TRBJ2-2, and 12 bases in between align with TRBD1. Sequencing was done on a sample of naive CD8+ T cells sorted from blood. According to the study, the label for this sample's cell subset or site signals: CD45RA+CCR7+. This receptor carries the CDR3 CATRDRGPDGELFF. The DNA is as follows: TGTGCCACCCGGGACAGGGGGCCCGACGGGGAGCTGTTTTTT.